The next 27 T cell receptor beta chains were all read from a single sample in a study of radiation and T cells in renal cell carcinoma. The sample's time point: blood 2 weeks post-SBRT. Regarding treatment: 15 Gy SBRT to primary tumor, nephrectomy 4 weeks later. Profiling relied on immunoSEQ multiplex PCR, and the TCRdb table lists in-frame clones only, not all of them. The sample includes under 150,000 clones, around four fifths of them seen just once. Source: blood, taken from a patient whose treatment included radiotherapy and nephrectomy. All receptors derive from a woman aged 60-75 years with renal cell carcinoma.

V and J are TRBV7-2 and TRBJ1-2; the match to TRBD1 covers 7 bases. V lost 5 bases to trimming and J lost 1 base; unmatched junction nucleotides: 4. The CDR3 is 14 amino acids. Germline V gene data show CDR1 as SGHTA and CDR2 as FQGNSA. CDR3 nucleotide sequence: TGTGCCAGCAGCCCGGGACAGAATAACTATGGCTACACCTTC. This gives the protein CASSPGQNNYGYTF. Using reference TRBV7-2 and TRBJ1-2 for the parts outside the CDR3, the full variable domain is GAGVSQSPSNKVTEKGKDVELRCDPISGHTALYWYRQSLGQGLEFLIYFQGNSAPDKSGLPSDRFSAERTGGSVSTLTIQRTQQEDSAVYLCASSPGQNNYGYTFGSGTRLTVV.

Note on this clone: At one boundary the junction diverges from the germline segment, which might be a read error. The chain recombines TRBV6-1 with TRBJ2-1; the match to TRBD2 covers 13 bases. Germline CDR1 is MNHNS and CDR2 is SASEGT. The CDR3 is 17 residues long. CDR3 sequence: CASSEGTSGEAYNEQFF. For the CDR3, the DNA is TGTGCCAGCAGCGAAGGGACTAGCGGGGAAGCCTACAATGAGCAGTTCTTC.

The chain couples TRBV10-3 to TRBJ2-2, with D possibly being TRBD1 (6 bases). Germline values: CDR1 ENHRY, CDR2 SYGVKD. The V gene lost 6 bases and the J gene lost 3 bases, with 11 bases spanning the gap. The length of the CDR3 is 14 residues. Here the CDR3 reads CAIRTGAYTGELFF. In nucleotides, the CDR3 is TGTGCCATCAGGACAGGAGCTTACACCGGGGAGCTGTTTTTT.

This chain links TRBV25-1 with TRBJ1-1, with 7 bases fitting TRBD1. The CDR3 totals 14 residues. CDR1 is MGHDK, CDR2 SYGVNS, per germline. J was trimmed by 6 bases and V by 2 bases; bases with no gene match: 6. CDR3 in DNA: TGTGCCAGCAGTGAAGAACAGGGGAATGCTGAAGCTTTCTTT. Amino acid sequence: CASSEEQGNAEAFF.

As for this clone: The junction departs from the called germline gene at one end, perhaps through a read error. The V call is TRBV28, the J call TRBJ2-5; 11 bases fit TRBD2. The CDR3 runs 15 residues. The germline V gene encodes CDR1 MDHEN and CDR2 SYDVKM. CDR3 sequence: CASSSSGGLQETRYF. The CDR3 nucleotides read TGTGCCAGCAGTTCTAGCGGGGGGCTACAAGAGACCCGGTACTTC.

Only a few counts were recorded for this clone. V usage is TRBV27 and J usage is TRBJ1-4; D is possibly TRBD1 (6 bases). The CDR3 is 14 amino acids. The germline gives CDR1 MNHEY, CDR2 SMNVEV (reference sequence). Between the trimmed V and J ends, which lost 2 bases and 8 bases, there was a span of 12 bases. The CDR3 nucleotides are TGTGCCAGCAGTTTACTGTTGGGGGGCGAAAAACTGTTTTTT. Translation gives CASSLLLGGEKLFF.

This clone was seen only a few times. This sequence joins TRBV7-2 and TRBJ1-6; 7 nucleotides align to TRBD1. CDR1 is SGHTA and CDR2 is FQGNSA in the germline V gene. This CDR3 comprises 13 residues. The ends lost 5 bases at V and 11 bases at J; junction bases unmatched: 6. CDR3 coding DNA: TGTGCCAGCAGCACAGACAGGGTTCCACCCCTCCACTTT. Its protein product is CASSTDRVPPLHF.

J is TRBJ2-7 and V is TRBV4-1; no reliable D call. CDR1 MGHRA and CDR2 YSYEKL come from the germline V gene. V lost 3 bases to trimming and J lost 7 bases, with 13 bases between them. This CDR3 comprises 13 residues. Here the CDR3 DNA reads TGCGCCAGCAGCCAGGATTATATGTGGGAGCAGTACTTC. Residues: CASSQDYMWEQYF.

The chain employs TRBV9 and TRBJ2-3; possibly TRBD1 for D (8 bases). V was trimmed by 4 bases and J by 3 bases, leaving 27 bases between them. Germline values: CDR1 SGDLS, CDR2 YYNGEE. The CDR3 sequence is 19 residues long. The chain's CDR3 is CASSPGGQGAASLTDTQYF. The CDR3, as DNA: TGTGCCAGCAGCCCCGGGGGGCAGGGGGCTGCTTCGCTGACAGATACGCAGTATTTT.

The chain employs TRBV29-1 and TRBJ2-1; maybe TRBD1 (6 bases). Deletions cut 3 bases from V and 7 bases from J, with 10 bases between. Per the germline V gene, CDR1 is SQVTM and CDR2 is ANQGSEA. This CDR3 is built from 12 residues. The CDR3 DNA is TGCAGCGTTGAGGACAGCCAAAATGAGCAGTTCTTC. It is translated as CSVEDSQNEQFF.

This clone was picked up one time. The genes are TRBV7-8 and TRBJ2-5, with D maybe TRBD2 (5 bases). Trimming took off 4 bases at V and 4 bases at J, with 13 bases between the two ends. The CDR3 contains 14 residues. Germline V gene data show CDR1 as SGHVS and CDR2 as FQNEAQ. CDR3 residues: CASSYTGSGETQYF. For the CDR3, the DNA is TGTGCCAGCAGCTACACGGGGTCTGGAGAGACCCAGTACTTC.

For the CDR3, the DNA is TGTGCCAGCAGCCCTGGGCCGCGGGAAGCTTTCTTT. Translated: CASSPGPREAFF. The chain links TRBV7-2 to TRBJ1-1; no reliable D call. V gave up 5 bases and J gave up 8 bases, with 12 bases separating them. Germline CDR1 SGHTA, CDR2 FQGNSA. This CDR3 has 12 amino acids.

This chain connects TRBV5-1 to TRBJ1-3; D remains ambiguous. CDR3 length: 14 residues. V lost 0 bases and J 0 bases, leaving 4 bases between the germline ends. CDR1 is SGHRS, CDR2 YFSETQ, per germline. The CDR3 loop reads CASSLAPSGNTIYF. The CDR3 region has the DNA TGCGCCAGCAGCTTGGCACCCTCTGGAAACACCATATATTTT.

The chain couples TRBV4-2 to TRBJ2-3; TRBD2 matches 9 bases. Germline V gene lookup returns CDR1 LGHNA and CDR2 YNFKEQ. There are 18 residues in the CDR3. The V gene end was trimmed by 0 bases and the J gene end by 3 bases; junction bases not matched to a gene: 10. DNA of the CDR3: TGTGCCAGCAGCCAAGAGGCTTCCCGCGGGAGGGGGACAGATACGCAGTATTTT. Its protein product is CASSQEASRGRGTDTQYF.

V gene TRBV6-6 combines with J gene TRBJ1-4; D unclear. CDR1 and CDR2 (germline): MNHNY, SVGAGI (reference sequence). V was trimmed by 2 bases and J by 0 bases, leaving 7 bases between them. This CDR3 contains 15 residues. The CDR3 DNA sequence: TGTGCCAGCAGTTACCAGAGTCCAACTAATGAAAAACTGTTTTTT. It codes for CASSYQSPTNEKLFF.

In regard to this clone: One end of the junction varies from germline; a read error may be responsible. The CDR3 protein is CASSSNRGERVF. The CDR3 DNA follows: TGTGCCAGCAGCTCGAACCGGGGGGAGAGGGTTTTT. The chain couples TRBV7-2 to TRBJ1-4, with D perhaps matching TRBD1 (5 bases). Germline CDR1 and CDR2: SGHTA and FQGNSA. The CDR3 is 12 residues long. The full variable domain, completed using reference TRBV7-2 and TRBJ1-4, is GAGVSQSPSNKVTEKGKDVELRCDPISGHTALYWYRQSLGQGLEFLIYFQGNSAPDKSGLPSDRFSAERTGGSVSTLTIQRTQQEDSAVYLCASSSNRGERVFGSGTQLSVL.

The chain employs TRBV5-5 and TRBJ2-7; TRBD1 matches at 7 bases. The CDR3 consists of 13 residues. The V gene end was trimmed by 3 bases and the J gene end by 3 bases; junction bases not matched to a gene: 3. Germline V gene sequence: CDR1 SGHKS, CDR2 YYEKEE (reference sequence). The CDR3 sequence is CASSSRTGYEQYF. In DNA form, the CDR3 reads TGTGCCAGCAGCTCCCGGACAGGCTACGAGCAGTACTTC.

A remark on this clone: Mismatch with germline at one junction end may stem from a read error. Other DNA variants within this sample encode the same CDR3. This chain joins TRBV6-6 and TRBJ1-2, with D hard to call. This CDR3 has 15 amino acids. Per the germline V gene, CDR1 is MNHNY and CDR2 is SVGAGI (reference sequence). CDR3 loop: CASSYETWSGYGYTF. Here the CDR3 DNA reads TGTGCCAGCAGTTACGAAACCTGGTCAGGCTATGGCTACACCTTT.

This clone showed up just once. CDR3 protein: CASSPLVEETQYF. The CDR3 DNA sequence: TGTGCCAGCTCGCCCCTGGTGGAGGAGACCCAGTACTTC. V gene TRBV18 combines with J gene TRBJ2-5; D gene unclear. CDR3 length: 13 amino acids. Trimming removed 6 bases at V and 5 bases at J, with 13 bases between. Germline CDR1 reads KGHSH; CDR2 reads LQKENI. Drawing the rest from reference TRBV18 and TRBJ2-5, the complete variable domain is NAGVMQNPRHLVRRRGQEARLRCSPMKGHSHVYWYRQLPEEGLKFMVYLQKENIIDESGMPKERFSAEFPKEGPSILRIQQVVRGDSAAYFCASSPLVEETQYFGPGTRLLVL.

The CDR3 loop reads CASSESGQETQYF. The DNA for the CDR3 is TGCGCCAGCAGTGAGTCCGGGCAAGAGACCCAGTACTTC. The chain combines TRBV10-1 with TRBJ2-5; D call uncertain. This CDR3 has 13 residues. Germline loops: CDR1 WNHNN, CDR2 SYGVQD (reference sequence). Deletions cut 0 bases from V and 2 bases from J, with 4 bases between.

Comments on this clone: Other DNA sequences in the sample encode the same CDR3. The gene calls are TRBV28 and TRBJ2-3; D is undetermined. With 6 bases removed from V and 2 bases from J, the gap between germline ends came to 6 bases. Germline V lookup: CDR1 MDHEN, CDR2 SYDVKM. This CDR3 contains 12 residues. In DNA form, the CDR3 reads TGTGCCAGCAGCCTCCTCACAGATACGCAGTATTTT. As protein: CASSLLTDTQYF.

The V gene is TRBV7-2, the J gene TRBJ2-4, with D maybe TRBD1 (6 bases). This CDR3 contains 15 residues. V was pared by 1 base and J by 5 bases, with 12 bases between. Germline-derived CDR1 and CDR2 are SGHTA and FQGNSA. CDR3: CASSLEGGDQNIQYF. For the CDR3, the DNA is TGTGCCAGCAGCTTAGAAGGGGGTGATCAAAACATTCAGTACTTC.

The chain joins TRBV15 to TRBJ2-4; maybe TRBD1 (6 bases). Germline-derived CDR1 and CDR2 are LNHNV and YYDKDF (reference sequence). V was shortened by 2 bases and J by 5 bases, with 13 bases between the two germline ends. The length of the CDR3 is 15 residues. The CDR3 is CATSRMDSAQNIQYF. CDR3 DNA: TGTGCCACCAGCAGAATGGACAGCGCCCAAAACATTCAGTACTTC.

Here the CDR3 reads CASSQDRRAGPLETQYF. The DNA of the CDR3 is TGTGCCAGCAGCCAAGATCGTCGGGCAGGGCCGCTAGAGACCCAGTACTTC. The chain is built from TRBV9 and TRBJ2-5, with D possibly matching TRBD1 (5 bases). Germline assignment: CDR1 SGDLS and CDR2 YYNGEE. This CDR3 is 17 amino acids long. The V end lost 4 bases, the J end lost 4 bases, and 23 bases lay between the germline ends.

In this sample, this clone turned up a few times. V usage is TRBV27 and J usage is TRBJ1-6; TRBD1 agrees at 8 bases. Losses at the gene ends were 10 bases for V and 10 bases for J; bases not matched to a gene: 15. Germline assignment: CDR1 MNHEY and CDR2 SMNVEV (reference sequence). The length of the CDR3 is 15 residues. CDR3 sequence (DNA): TGTGCCACCCGGACAGGGAACCCCCTTTGGTCACCCCTCCACTTT. The encoded protein is CATRTGNPLWSPLHF.

The chain has TRBV6-6 and TRBJ2-7, with 9 bases that match TRBD1. Per germline, CDR1 MNHNY and CDR2 SVGAGI (reference sequence). Trimming took 5 bases from V and 5 from J; bases not matched to a gene: 10. CDR3 size: 15 residues. CDR3 sequence: CASSVTGTGINEQYF. As DNA, the CDR3 is TGTGCCAGCAGTGTCACCGGGACAGGGATAAACGAGCAGTACTTC.

The table lists this clone with a count of one. The chain links TRBV30 to TRBJ2-1; 13 bases are shared with TRBD2. The germline V gene encodes CDR1 GTSNPN and CDR2 SVGIG (reference sequence). V was clipped by 5 bases and J by 0 bases; unmatched bases: 10. The CDR3 covers 18 residues. CDR3 nucleotide sequence: TGTGCCTGGCAGATTGGACTAGCGGGAGCCAACTCCTACAATGAGCAGTTCTTC. This translates into CAWQIGLAGANSYNEQFF.